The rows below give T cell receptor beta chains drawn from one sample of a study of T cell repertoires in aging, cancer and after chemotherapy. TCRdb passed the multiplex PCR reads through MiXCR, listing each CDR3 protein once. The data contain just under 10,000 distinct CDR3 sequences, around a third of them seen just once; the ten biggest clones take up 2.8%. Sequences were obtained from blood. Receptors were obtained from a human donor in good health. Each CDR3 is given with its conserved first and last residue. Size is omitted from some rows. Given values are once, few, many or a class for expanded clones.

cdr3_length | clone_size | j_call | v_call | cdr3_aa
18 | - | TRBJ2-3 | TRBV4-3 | CASSQDIGGGARADTQYF
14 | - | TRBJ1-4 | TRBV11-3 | CASSFGRSNEKLFF
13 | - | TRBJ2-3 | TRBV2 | CASSADRGYTQYF
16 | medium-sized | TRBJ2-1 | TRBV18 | CASSPGPGTRPNEQFF
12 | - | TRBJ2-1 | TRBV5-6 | CASSHRFNEQFF
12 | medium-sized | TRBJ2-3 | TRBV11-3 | CASSLLGGAQYF
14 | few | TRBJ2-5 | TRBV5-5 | CASSPGGVQETQYF
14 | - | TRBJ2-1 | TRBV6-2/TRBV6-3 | CASQRGGSYNEQFF
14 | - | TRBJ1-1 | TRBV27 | CASSSGQGNTEAFF
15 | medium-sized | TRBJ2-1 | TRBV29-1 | CSVALGRGRGNEQFF
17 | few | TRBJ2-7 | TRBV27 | CASSLAARTSGRYEQYF
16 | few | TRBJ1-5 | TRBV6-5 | CASRHSGRGPHQPQHF
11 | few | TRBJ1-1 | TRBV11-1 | CASSFLGEAFF
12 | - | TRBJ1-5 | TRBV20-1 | CSAIVGNQPQHF
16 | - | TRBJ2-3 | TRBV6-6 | CASNQLAGGLTDTQYF
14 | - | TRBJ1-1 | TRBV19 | CASSIGQHNTEAFF
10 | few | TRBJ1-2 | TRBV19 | CASHRAGYTF
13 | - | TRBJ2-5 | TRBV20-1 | CSARPRPGLDQYF
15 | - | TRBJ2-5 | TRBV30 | CAWRSGGARGAIQYF
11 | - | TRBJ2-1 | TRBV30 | CAWFGGNEQFF
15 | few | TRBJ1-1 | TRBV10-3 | CAISDGTRPNTEAFF
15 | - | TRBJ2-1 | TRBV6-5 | CASTPLAGGDNEQFF
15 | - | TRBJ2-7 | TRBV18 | CASSTGTADYYEQYF
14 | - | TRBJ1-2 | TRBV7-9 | CASSRDSFDYGYTF
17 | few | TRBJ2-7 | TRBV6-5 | CASSLQPFGLEAYEQYF
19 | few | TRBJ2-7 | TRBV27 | CASRFYRYPSRQGAYEQYF
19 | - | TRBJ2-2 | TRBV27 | CASSLALGLAGSNTGELFF
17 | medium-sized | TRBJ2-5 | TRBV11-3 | CASSPARTSGGTQTQYF
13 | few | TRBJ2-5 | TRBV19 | CASRGGPAETQYF
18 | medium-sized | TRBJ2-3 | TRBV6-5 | CASSYGLAGGRGTDTQYF
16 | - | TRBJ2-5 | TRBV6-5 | CASSPPGLAGVGAQYF
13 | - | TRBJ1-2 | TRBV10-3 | CAIRTAGNYGYTF
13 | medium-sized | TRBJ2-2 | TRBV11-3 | CASGLAGLGELFF
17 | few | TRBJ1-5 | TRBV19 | CASSTLLGQGQDQPQHF
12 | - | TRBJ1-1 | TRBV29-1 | CSTIREDTEAFF
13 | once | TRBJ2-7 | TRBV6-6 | CASGLAGGLGQYF
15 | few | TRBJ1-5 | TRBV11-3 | CASSLGGTGNQPQHF
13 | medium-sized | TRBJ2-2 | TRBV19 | CATSWANTGELFF
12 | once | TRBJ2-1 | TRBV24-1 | CATSDFINEQFF
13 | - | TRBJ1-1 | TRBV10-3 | CAIWETGNTEAFF
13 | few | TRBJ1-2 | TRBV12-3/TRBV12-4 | CASTLQEGDGYTF